What follows are 13 T cell receptor beta chains derived from one specimen sequenced in a study of pediatric ulcerative colitis. Assay used: immunoSEQ multiplex PCR; TCRdb lists only in-frame clones, some missing. The sample has 65,000 or so clones, about 90% seen once; the top ten hold around 3.6%. Sequenced sample: blood. Source of these receptors: a boy between 10 and 17 years old with severe ulcerative colitis.

The chain recombines TRBV5-1 with TRBJ2-3; 13 bases align to TRBD2. V gave up 5 bases and J gave up 5 bases; unmatched junction bases: 8. Per the germline V gene, CDR1 is SGHRS and CDR2 is YFSETQ. The CDR3 is 16 residues long. CDR3: CASREGLAGAGDTQYF. In DNA form, the CDR3 reads TGCGCCAGCAGAGAAGGACTAGCGGGAGCCGGAGATACGCAGTATTTT.

The chain carries TRBV2 and TRBJ2-1; D is ambiguous. The CDR3 contains 12 residues. The V end lost 1 base, the J end lost 9 bases, and 7 bases lay between the germline ends. Germline V lookup: CDR1 SNHLY, CDR2 FYNNEI. The CDR3 loop is CASSEDVPEQFF. CDR3 DNA sequence: TGTGCCAGCAGTGAAGACGTTCCTGAGCAGTTCTTC.

V and J are TRBV7-5 and TRBJ2-7. TRBV7-5 has pseudogene status. The CDR3 sequence is 10 residues long. The CDR3 DNA sequence: TGTGCCAGAAGCGCCTACGAGCAGTACTTC. Its protein product is CARSAYEQYF.

The chain joins TRBV18 to TRBJ1-1; possibly TRBD1 for D (6 bases). Trimming left V 5 bases short and J 1 base short, with 8 bases between. The CDR3 runs 13 residues. From germline, CDR1 is KGHSH and CDR2 LQKENI. The CDR3 loop is CASSGQKNTEAFF. The CDR3 DNA sequence: TGTGCCAGCTCAGGACAGAAGAACACTGAAGCTTTCTTT.

This chain links TRBV10-3 with TRBJ1-1, with unresolved D. V lost 7 bases, J lost 1 base, and 10 bases lay in between. Germline CDR1 reads ENHRY; CDR2 reads SYGVKD. The CDR3 is 13 residues long. In DNA form, the CDR3 reads TGTGCCATCACTTCCCAGCCGAACACTGAAGCTTTCTTT. Its protein product is CAITSQPNTEAFF.

The rearrangement joins TRBV4-3 to TRBJ2-7; the D gene is possibly TRBD2 (5 bases). Germline CDR1 reads LGHNA; CDR2 reads YSLEER. The V and J ends lost 2 bases and 1 base respectively, with 12 bases between them. The CDR3 contains 15 residues. The CDR3 sequence is CASSQSVGESYEQYF. The CDR3 DNA follows: TGCGCCAGCAGCCAAAGCGTTGGGGAGTCCTACGAGCAGTACTTC.

The chain carries TRBV5-1 and TRBJ2-7, with D perhaps matching TRBD2 (7 bases). From germline, CDR1 is SGHRS and CDR2 YFSETQ. The V gene lost 0 bases and the J gene lost 3 bases, with 10 bases spanning the gap. The CDR3 length is 14 residues. CDR3 sequence reads: CASSLEGGGYEQYF. Here the CDR3 DNA reads TGCGCCAGCAGCTTGGAGGGAGGGGGCTACGAGCAGTACTTC.

The J gene is TRBJ2-4, the V gene TRBV7-9; D is perhaps TRBD1 or TRBD2 (5 bases each). Germline loops: CDR1 SEHNR, CDR2 FQNEAQ (reference sequence). V lost 4 bases and J 5 bases, leaving 15 bases between the germline ends. This CDR3 spans 15 amino acids. CDR3 residues: CASSWDGTPENIQYF. CDR3 in DNA: TGTGCCAGCAGCTGGGACGGGACGCCTGAAAACATTCAGTACTTC.

This clone was observed once. This chain connects TRBV5-6 to TRBJ2-7; D is uncertain. The CDR3 loop spans 15 amino acids. From germline, CDR1 is SGHDT and CDR2 YYEEEE. The germline V and J ends were trimmed by 4 bases and 0 bases, with 14 bases remaining between them. The CDR3 DNA follows: TGTGCCAGCAGCCCGGTAGCTACGAGCTCCTACGAGCAGTACTTC. This gives the protein CASSPVATSSYEQYF.

This clone was picked up a small number of times. This chain connects TRBV4-2 to TRBJ1-4, with D possibly TRBD1 on 5 matching bases. V was clipped by 1 base and J by 3 bases, with 9 bases between them. The germline CDR1 and CDR2 sequences are LGHNA and YNFKEQ. The length of the CDR3 is 15 residues. CDR3 DNA sequence: TGTGCCAGCAGCCAAGCAGGGAATCCTAATGAAAAACTGTTTTTT. This translates into CASSQAGNPNEKLFF.

The chain recombines TRBV7-2 with TRBJ2-7, with D possibly being TRBD1 or TRBD2 (5 bases each). CDR1 is SGHTA, CDR2 FQGNSA, per germline. The CDR3 is made up of 14 amino acids. V was cut by 7 bases and J by 0 bases, with 13 bases left in between. CDR3 protein: CASMPRDGSYEQYF. CDR3 bases: TGTGCCAGCATGCCCCGGGACGGCTCCTACGAGCAGTACTTC. Based on the CDR3 plus reference TRBV7-2 and TRBJ2-7, the full variable domain is GAGVSQSPSNKVTEKGKDVELRCDPISGHTALYWYRQSLGQGLEFLIYFQGNSAPDKSGLPSDRFSAERTGGSVSTLTIQRTQQEDSAVYLCASMPRDGSYEQYFGPGTRLTVT.

The chain employs TRBV4-1 and TRBJ1-4, with 7 positions matching TRBD1. V shed 1 base, J shed 2 bases, and the junction held 4 bases outside the gene matches. Germline CDR1 MGHRA, CDR2 YSYEKL. This CDR3 has 16 residues. Here the CDR3 reads CASSQGGTVTNEKLFF. CDR3 sequence (DNA): TGCGCCAGCAGCCAAGGTGGGACAGTCACTAATGAAAAACTGTTTTTT.

The chain is built from TRBV19 and TRBJ1-1, with D unclear. The CDR3 consists of 14 residues. V shed 7 bases and J shed 0 bases, with 12 bases lying between them. Germline lookup yields CDR1 LNHDA and CDR2 SQIVND (reference sequence). This CDR3 is CASTSLGMNTEAFF. Written as DNA, the CDR3 is TGTGCCAGTACCTCTTTGGGCATGAACACTGAAGCTTTCTTT.